This T cell receptor (beta chain) is drawn from a study of metastatic and nonmetastatic thyroid tumors. In the study overall: Patients with malignant and benign thyroid disease provided blood and tumor or nodule tissue, whose repertoires were compared. The study, taken as a whole, reports: The reported finding was significantly higher TCR beta diversity in malignant thyroid tumors relative to benign nodules, in blood and tumor.

As processed by the authors: Variation in CDR3 across clinicopathological groups served as the basis for constructing a distant-metastasis classifier in papillary thyroid cancer. MiXCR reprocessed the PCR reads for TCRdb. The V and J calls were not made by the authors but by TCRdb's processing. The data contain around 16,000 clones, roughly 12% of them singletons. No patient received treatment before thyroid surgery. In its sample, this clone was seen many times. Its specificity is not known. This clonotype was sampled from a female donor with papillary thyroid cancer or a benign thyroid nodule (not recorded which). Some clones in this sample may be carry-over from other donors' samples. What was sequenced was blood.

The CDR3 DNA is TGCAGTGCCCCGATTGGGGGCGGGGAGCTGTTTTTT. It yields the protein CSAPIGGGELFF. The chain recombines TRBV20-1 with TRBJ2-2; either TRBD1 or TRBD2 may fit D (5 bases each). The CDR3 covers 12 residues. The V gene's germline CDR1 is DFQATT and CDR2 SNEGSKA (reference sequence). Trimming took 6 bases from V and 7 from J, leaving 12 bases between them.